This TCR beta chain was identified in a study of CD8+CD57+ T cells in acquired aplastic anemia. Trimming cost V 5 bases and J 0 bases; bases outside gene matches: 9. The length of the CDR3 is 16 residues. Germline V gene lookup returns CDR1 SGHRS and CDR2 YFSETQ. Both TCR beta VDJ combination and CDR3 sequence profiling were carried out. Genomic DNA was the template for this profiling. TCRdb fed the reads into MiXCR, producing one record per CDR3 protein. The sample has 400,000 to 450,000 distinct CDR3 sequences; 65% to 80% are singletons. The sequencing input was sorted CD4+, CD8+, or CD8+CD57+ T cells (not recorded which) from PBMCs. The rearrangement joins TRBV5-1 to TRBJ1-2; 8 bases fit TRBD1. The source of this sequence is a human donor in good health, serving as a control. The CDR3 loop reads CASRTDRGPTNYGYTF. CDR3 coding DNA: TGCGCCAGCAGAACCGACAGGGGCCCAACTAACTATGGCTACACCTTC.